This record looks at one T cell receptor (beta chain) sequence and its context. No antigen is known for it. Profiling relied on immunoSEQ multiplex PCR, and the TCRdb table lists in-frame clones only, not all of them. The profile shows about 31,000 clones, more than 85% of them singletons. Cells defined as naive were viable CD3+CD4+ or CD3+CD8+ and CCR7+CD45RA+CD45RO-CD95-CD27+CD28+. The data were taken from a study of T cells after posttransplantation cyclophosphamide. Regarding the study as a whole: After PTCy, TRB diversity resembled that of CNI/methotrexate controls.

This CDR3 region has 17 residues. Germline lookup yields CDR1 SGDLS and CDR2 YYNGEE. The V end was cut by 0 bases, the J end by 2 bases, with 18 bases between. This chain uses TRBV9 with TRBJ2-7; maybe TRBD2 (5 bases). The receptor's source is a man aged 30 to 45 in good health and a related stem cell transplant donor. The sequencing sample was made of naive CD4+ T cells sorted from blood. CDR3 in DNA: TGTGCCAGCAGCGTAGGAGGGTATGGTACTTACGCCTACGAGCAGTACTTC. This codes for CASSVGGYGTYAYEQYF.